Sequencing of this T cell receptor beta chain was carried out in a study of OX40 agonist ivuxolimab in advanced cancers. Study in general: Patients' therapy was ivuxolimab, an antibody that acts as an agonist of OX40 (CD134). A male proportion of under 90% was recorded, with mean age about 62 years and range about 20 to 85. Under the entry rules, prior anti-PD-1, anti-PD-L1 or anti-CTLA-4 therapy was allowed, and approximately 36% had some.

Germline CDR1 reads LGHNA; CDR2 reads YNFKEQ. The CDR3 spans 13 residues. It was autoimmune disease history or systemic immunosuppression that excluded patients. Assay: immunoSEQ multiplex PCR; the TCRdb copy retains only in-frame clones and omits some. The data show under 20,000 clones, around three quarters seen once. Material: CD4+ or CD8+ T cells sorted from blood, obtained in a trial of the OX40 agonist ivuxolimab. The rearrangement links TRBV4-2 to TRBJ2-5; D ambiguous. The end of the DNA fits TRBJ2-7 better, so the J call may be wrong. This clonotype was sampled from an adult with an advanced solid tumor such as melanoma, head and neck, liver or kidney cancer. The CDR3 reads CASSQAVGYEQYF. DNA of the CDR3: TGTGCCAGCAGCCAAGCGGTGGGATACGAGCAGTACTTC.